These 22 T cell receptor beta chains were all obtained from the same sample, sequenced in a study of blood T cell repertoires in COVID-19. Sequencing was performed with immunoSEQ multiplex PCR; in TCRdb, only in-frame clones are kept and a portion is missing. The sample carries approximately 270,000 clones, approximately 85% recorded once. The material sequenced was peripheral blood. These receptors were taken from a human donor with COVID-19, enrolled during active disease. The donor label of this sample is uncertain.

CDR3 bases: TGTGCCAGCAGAAAACTGGACAGGGGGGATGGCTACACCTTC. This translates into CASRKLDRGDGYTF. The rearrangement joins TRBV28 to TRBJ1-2; 10 bases fit TRBD1. Germline assignment: CDR1 MDHEN and CDR2 SYDVKM. The CDR3 covers 14 residues. V shed 6 bases, J shed 6 bases, and the junction held 7 bases outside the gene matches.

The CDR3 nucleotides read TGTGCCACCAGTGCCGGGGACGAGCAGTACTTC. Residues: CATSAGDEQYF. This rearrangement joins TRBV24-1 to TRBJ2-7, with D maybe TRBD2 (5 bases). The CDR3 contains 11 residues. V lost 5 bases and J lost 5, with 6 bases in between. Germline CDR1 is KGHDR and CDR2 is SFDVKD.

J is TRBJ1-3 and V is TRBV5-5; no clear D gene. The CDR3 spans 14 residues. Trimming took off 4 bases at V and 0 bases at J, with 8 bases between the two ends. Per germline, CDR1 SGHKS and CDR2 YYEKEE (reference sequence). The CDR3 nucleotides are TGTGCCAGCAGCCTAGAGAGCTCTGGAAACACCATATATTTT. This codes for CASSLESSGNTIYF.

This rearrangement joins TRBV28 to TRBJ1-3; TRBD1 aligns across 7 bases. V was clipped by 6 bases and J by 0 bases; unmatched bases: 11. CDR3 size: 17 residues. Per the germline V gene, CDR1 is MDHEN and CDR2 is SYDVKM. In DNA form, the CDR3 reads TGTGCCAGCAGAGCTCCGGGACAGACCTACTCTGGAAACACCATATATTTT. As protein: CASRAPGQTYSGNTIYF.

The CDR3, as DNA: TGTGCCAGCAGGAACCCGGGGGTAGCGGGAAATACGCAGTATTTT. Its protein is CASRNPGVAGNTQYF. The J gene is TRBJ2-3, the V gene TRBV6-6; 8 bases line up with TRBD2. V shed 6 bases and J 7 bases; nucleotides not matched to a gene: 12. Germline CDR1 and CDR2: MNHNY and SVGAGI (reference sequence). The CDR3 totals 15 residues.

The CDR3 nucleotides are TGTGCCAGTAGGGAGAGGGGATATAGTGTTCGTCTCCAAGGACAGGATTCCAATCAGCCCCAGCATTTT. It codes for CASRERGYSVRLQGQDSNQPQHF. V usage is TRBV19 and J usage is TRBJ1-5; TRBD1 agrees at 7 bases. CDR1 is LNHDA and CDR2 is SQIVND in the germline V gene (reference sequence). The CDR3 length is 23 residues. Trimming removed 6 bases from V and 3 bases from J; junction bases left unmatched: 32.

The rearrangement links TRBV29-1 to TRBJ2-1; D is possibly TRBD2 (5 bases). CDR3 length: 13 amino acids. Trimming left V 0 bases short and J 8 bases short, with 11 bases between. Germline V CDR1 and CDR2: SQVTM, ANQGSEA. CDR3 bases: TGCAGCGTTGAAGAGGACTTAAGGGATGAGCAGTTCTTC. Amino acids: CSVEEDLRDEQFF.

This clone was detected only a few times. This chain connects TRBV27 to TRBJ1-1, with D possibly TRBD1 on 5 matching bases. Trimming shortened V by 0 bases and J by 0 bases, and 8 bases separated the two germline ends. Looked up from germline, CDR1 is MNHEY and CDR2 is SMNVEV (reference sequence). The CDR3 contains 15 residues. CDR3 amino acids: CASSLSLGVNTEAFF. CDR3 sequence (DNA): TGTGCCAGCAGTTTATCCTTAGGGGTGAACACTGAAGCTTTCTTT.

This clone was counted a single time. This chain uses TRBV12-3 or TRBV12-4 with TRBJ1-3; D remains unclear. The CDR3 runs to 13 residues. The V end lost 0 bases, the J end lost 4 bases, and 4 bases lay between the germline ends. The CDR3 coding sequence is TGTGCCAGCAGTTTAGCGCAGGGAAACACCATATATTTT. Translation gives CASSLAQGNTIYF.

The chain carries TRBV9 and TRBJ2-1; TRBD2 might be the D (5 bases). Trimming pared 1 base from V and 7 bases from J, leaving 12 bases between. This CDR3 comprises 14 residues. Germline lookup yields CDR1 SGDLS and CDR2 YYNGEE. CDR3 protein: CASSVRWEYNEQFF. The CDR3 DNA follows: TGTGCCAGCAGCGTACGGTGGGAGTATAATGAGCAGTTCTTC.

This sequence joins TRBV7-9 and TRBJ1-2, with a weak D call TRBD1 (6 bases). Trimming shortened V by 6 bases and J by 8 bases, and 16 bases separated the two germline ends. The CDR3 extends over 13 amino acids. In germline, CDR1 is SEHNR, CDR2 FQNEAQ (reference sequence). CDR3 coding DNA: TGTGCCAGCAGGTTCCAGGACAGTTTCGGCTACACCTTC. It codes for CASRFQDSFGYTF.

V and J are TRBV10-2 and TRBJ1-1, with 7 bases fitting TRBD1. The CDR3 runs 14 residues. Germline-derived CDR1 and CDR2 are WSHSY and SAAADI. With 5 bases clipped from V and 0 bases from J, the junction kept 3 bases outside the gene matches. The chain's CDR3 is CASSLTGMNTEAFF. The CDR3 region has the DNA TGCGCCAGCAGTTTGACAGGGATGAACACTGAAGCTTTCTTT.

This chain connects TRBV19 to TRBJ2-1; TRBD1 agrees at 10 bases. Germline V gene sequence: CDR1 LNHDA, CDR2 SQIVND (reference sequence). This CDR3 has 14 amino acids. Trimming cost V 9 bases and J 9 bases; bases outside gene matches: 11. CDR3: CASTGTGAPGEQFF. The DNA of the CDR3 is TGTGCCAGCACCGGGACAGGGGCCCCCGGTGAGCAGTTCTTC.

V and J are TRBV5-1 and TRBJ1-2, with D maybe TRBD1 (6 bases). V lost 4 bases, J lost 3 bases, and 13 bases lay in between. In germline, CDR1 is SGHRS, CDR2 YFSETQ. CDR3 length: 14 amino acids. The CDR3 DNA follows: TGCGCCAGCAGCAACAAACAGGGAGACTATGGCTACACCTTC. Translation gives CASSNKQGDYGYTF.

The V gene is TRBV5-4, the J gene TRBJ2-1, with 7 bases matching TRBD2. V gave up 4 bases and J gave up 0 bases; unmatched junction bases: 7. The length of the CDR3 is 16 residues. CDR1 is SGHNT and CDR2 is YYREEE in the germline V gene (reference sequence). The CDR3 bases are TGTGCCAGCAGCGGCCCCCGGGAGGACTCCTACAATGAGCAGTTCTTC. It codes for CASSGPREDSYNEQFF.

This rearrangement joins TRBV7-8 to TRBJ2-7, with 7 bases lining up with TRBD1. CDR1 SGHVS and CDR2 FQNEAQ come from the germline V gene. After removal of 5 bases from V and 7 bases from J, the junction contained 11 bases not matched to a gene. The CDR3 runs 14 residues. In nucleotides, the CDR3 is TGTGCCAGCAGCGCGACAGGGAGTACCGTGGAGCAGTACTTC. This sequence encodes CASSATGSTVEQYF.

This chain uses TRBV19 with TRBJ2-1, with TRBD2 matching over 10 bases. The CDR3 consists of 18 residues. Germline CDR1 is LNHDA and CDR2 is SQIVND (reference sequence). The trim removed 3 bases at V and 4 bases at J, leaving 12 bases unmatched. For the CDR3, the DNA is TGTGCCAGTAGTATTATAGGAATAGCGGGAGGAACTTACAATGAGCAGTTCTTC. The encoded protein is CASSIIGIAGGTYNEQFF.

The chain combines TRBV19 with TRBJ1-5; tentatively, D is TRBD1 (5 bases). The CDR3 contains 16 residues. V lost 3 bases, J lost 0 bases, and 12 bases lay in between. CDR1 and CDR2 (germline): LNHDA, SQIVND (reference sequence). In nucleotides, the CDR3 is TGTGCCAGTAGTATTGGGGGGGGTGGTAGCAATCAGCCCCAGCATTTT. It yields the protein CASSIGGGGSNQPQHF.

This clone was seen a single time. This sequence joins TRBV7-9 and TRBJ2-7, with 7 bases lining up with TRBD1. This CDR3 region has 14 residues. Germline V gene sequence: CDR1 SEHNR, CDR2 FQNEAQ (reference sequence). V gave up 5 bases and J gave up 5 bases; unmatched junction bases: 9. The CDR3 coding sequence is TGTGCCAGCAGCCACTCCGGACAGGCCCACGAGCAGTACTTC. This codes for CASSHSGQAHEQYF.

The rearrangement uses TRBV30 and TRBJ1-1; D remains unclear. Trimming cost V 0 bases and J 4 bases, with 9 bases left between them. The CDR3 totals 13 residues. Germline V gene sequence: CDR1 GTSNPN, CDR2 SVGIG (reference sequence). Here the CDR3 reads CAWSVERSTEAFF. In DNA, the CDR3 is TGTGCCTGGAGTGTAGAACGTAGCACTGAAGCTTTCTTT.

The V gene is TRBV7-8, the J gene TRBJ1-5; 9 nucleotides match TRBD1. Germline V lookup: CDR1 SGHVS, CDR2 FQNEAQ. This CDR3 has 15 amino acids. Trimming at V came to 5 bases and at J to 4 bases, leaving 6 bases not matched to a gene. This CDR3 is CASSHPGQGNQPQHF. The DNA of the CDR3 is TGTGCCAGCAGCCACCCGGGACAGGGAAATCAGCCCCAGCATTTT.

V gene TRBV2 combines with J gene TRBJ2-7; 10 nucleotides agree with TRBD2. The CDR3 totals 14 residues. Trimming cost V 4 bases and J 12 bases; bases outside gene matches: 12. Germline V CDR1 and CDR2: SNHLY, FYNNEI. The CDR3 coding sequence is TGTGCCAGCAGTGCAGGGACTAGCGCCCGAGTGGTGTACTTC. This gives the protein CASSAGTSARVVYF. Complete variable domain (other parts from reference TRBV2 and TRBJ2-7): EPEVTQTPSHQVTQMGQEVILRCVPISNHLYFYWYRQILGQKVEFLVSFYNNEISEKSEIFDDQFSVERPDGSNFTLKIRSTKLEDSAMYFCASSAGTSARVVYFGPGTRLTVT.